This T cell receptor (beta chain) was found in a study of blood T cell repertoires in COVID-19 (dated by TCRdb to the early 2020s). About the investigation overall: Samples from collaborators originated in the United States, Italy and Spain and spanned both the acute and convalescent phases of COVID-19. Where available, HLA class I and class II types were taken from metadata supplied by the sample provider and were not determined by assay-based typing. A de-identified subject ID, COVID-19 status, age in years and sex were almost always included in the sample metadata. The material from the prospective study consisted of cDNA or gDNA derived from T cells, B-cell-depleted T cells, or PBMCs. A freely available public database, intended as a resource for researchers studying the immune response to SARS-CoV-2, is where the repertoires were released. Samples were obtained from the ongoing ImmuneRACE study (first 160 participants) and from some 1,200 subjects provided by 6 global collaborators. Deeply sampled blood TCRbeta repertoires from subjects exposed to, actively infected with, or recovered from COVID-19 were included in the dataset. Study-wide findings and limitations: The amount of clinical and demographic metadata varied by source and participant and was provided uncurated.

In the case of this clone: Its antigen remains unidentified. No quality values exist for individual bases; no much larger clone is one base distant.

Collaborating institutions collected whole blood in K2EDTA tubes following their own protocols. Collaborator samples were shipped for TCRbeta analysis as frozen whole blood, isolated PBMCs, or DNA extracted from either sample type. Via the germline V gene, CDR1 is ENHRY and CDR2 SYGVKD. The junction carries 16 bases between V and J, which are trimmed by 8 bases and 5 bases respectively. Including the terminal cysteine and phenylalanine, the CDR3 comprises 14 residues. Just the 42-base CDR3 DNA is kept, in frame starting at base 1. The immunoSEQ Assay, a bias-controlled multiplex PCR, was used to amplify TCRbeta CDR3 regions from genomic DNA. Per the original workflow: Nucleated cell counts per sample were estimated from amplification of reference gene primers within the assay. Sequence reads were collapsed and filtered to measure the absolute abundance of every unique TCRbeta CDR3 rearrangement. For each sample, productive Simpson clonality was calculated by taking the square root of Simpson's diversity index across productive rearrangements. This is the immuneACCESS table as TCRdb keeps it, with only in-frame sequences that have V and J called. A part of the clones is gone; compared with another copy, unresolved V genes explain less than half, and the rest is unexplained. The V and J calls and clone size come from that table; D and trimming were worked out from the DNA. This sample is represented by fewer than 75,000 clones; roughly nine tenths of them were singletons. Approximately 10% of the sample comes from the top ten.

This TCR derives from a man older than 75 with acute or convalescent COVID-19. The V gene is TRBV10-3 and the J gene is TRBJ2-1; tentative D gene TRBD2, with 6 bases matching. The sequencing sample was made of peripheral blood. Here is the DNA: TGTGCCATCGGGCCTAGCGCGCGGAACAATGAGCAGTTCTTC. This yields the protein CAIGPSARNNEQFF.